This T cell receptor beta chain emerged from a study of shared clonotypes between healthy human individuals. Trimming left V 1 base short and J 5 bases short, with 20 bases between. The CDR3 extends over 17 amino acids. CDR1 SGHTA and CDR2 FQGNSA come from the germline V gene. Donors were healthy HIV-negative adults without recently reported acute infections or vaccinations. Overall study results and limits: Naive CD4 clonotypes were shared across a few donors at around 5.4%. Across subsets, estimated richness was generally greater for naive than for memory populations.

Details on this clone: Its specificity is unknown.

In the sorted-subset replicate PCRs, approximately 200 ng DNA, some 30,000 T cell genomes, was used. TCRdb keeps only in-frame clones here, not all; method: immunoSEQ multiplex PCR. The repertoire includes a few million clones, about 94% of them detected once, and 0.1% to 0.15% sits in the top ten. Sequencing used naive CD4+ T cells sorted from blood. The subset here: CD45RA+ positively selected. This receptor was obtained from a young man in good health. The chain has TRBV7-2 and TRBJ2-5; D is perhaps TRBD1 (6 bases). The CDR3 region is CASSLGTGSSRGETQYF. CDR3 in DNA: TGTGCCAGCAGCTTAGGTACAGGGTCTAGCCGCGGCGAGACCCAGTACTTC.